The source of this TCR beta chain is a study of beta chain features in type 1 diabetes. Study outcomes and limitations: Patients with Type 1 diabetes showed moderately but significantly shorter TCRB CDR3s in all four CD4+ subsets. No resolution was reached here on whether HLA type influences TCRB rearrangement.

The trim removed 1 base at V and 10 bases at J, leaving 5 bases unmatched. The CDR3 has 14 amino acids. Germline V gene lookup returns CDR1 SGHTA and CDR2 FQGTGA. Turning to this clone: Its cognate antigen is unknown.

As every portion of the isolated RNA was reverse transcribed, the sequencing read expressed TCRB transcripts. TCRdb's table, derived via immunoSEQ multiplex PCR, lists solely in-frame clones and lacks some. Of over 200,000 clones in the sample, roughly a tenth are singletons; the top ten hold approximately 0.017%. A single heparinised draw of approximately 110 mL on average was taken per donor. This clonotype was obtained from a man in his thirties or forties with type 1 diabetes. The chain uses TRBV7-3 and TRBJ2-1, with TRBD2 identical over 9 bases. The sequenced sample was naive CD4+ T cells from blood. The CDR3 sequence is CASSLSGGAGEQFF. CDR3 DNA: TGTGCCAGCAGCTTAAGCGGGGGGGCTGGAGAGCAGTTCTTC. Full variable domain (remainder filled in from reference TRBV7-3 and TRBJ2-1): GAGVSQTPSNKVTEKGKYVELRCDPISGHTALYWYRQSLGQGPEFLIYFQGTGAADDSGLPNDRFFAVRPEGSVSTLKIQRTERGDSAVYLCASSLSGGAGEQFFGPGTRLTVL.